This TCR beta chain was documented in a study of blood T cell repertoires in COVID-19. About the research overall: COVID-19 samples from acute and convalescent phases originated in the United States, Italy and Spain. PBMCs, B-cell-depleted T cells, or T cells were the source of the cDNA or gDNA that made up the material.

Data came from immunoSEQ multiplex PCR; TCRdb stores just in-frame clones and leaves some out. There are more than 200,000 clones in the sample; about nine tenths occur only once, and over 6% lies in the top ten. Living in about two dozen US areas, the participants were between roughly 18 and 90 years of age. Germline values: CDR1 LNHNV, CDR2 YYDKDF (reference sequence). Trimming took 2 bases from V and 3 from J; bases not matched to a gene: 11. The CDR3 is made up of 17 amino acids. V usage is TRBV15 and J usage is TRBJ2-3; 7 bases agree with TRBD1. This sequence originates from a woman under 40 with acute COVID-19. Material: PBMCs or T cells enriched from blood (not recorded which). The CDR3 sequence is CATSRKLTGSPTDTQYF. CDR3 DNA: TGTGCCACCAGCAGAAAACTGACAGGGTCCCCAACAGATACGCAGTATTTT.